This T cell receptor (beta chain) appears in the sequencing data of a study of blood T cell repertoires in COVID-19 (dated by TCRdb to 2020 to 2021). Notes on the research overall: Collaborator samples came from the United States, Italy and Spain and covered acute and convalescent phases of COVID-19. The material from the prospective study consisted of cDNA or gDNA derived from T cells, B-cell-depleted T cells, or PBMCs. The dataset comprised deeply sampled blood TCRbeta repertoires from subjects exposed to, actively infected with, or recovered from COVID-19. The repertoires were made available in a free public database intended to serve as a resource for research on the immune response to SARS-CoV-2. Samples were obtained from the ongoing ImmuneRACE study (first 160 participants) and from 1,254 subjects provided by 6 global collaborators. Nearly every sample came with metadata listing a de-identified subject ID, COVID-19 status, age in years and sex. Where available, HLA class I and class II types were taken from metadata supplied by the sample provider and were not determined by assay-based typing. Overall results and qualifications from the work: The amount of clinical and demographic metadata varied by source and participant and was provided uncurated.

In the prospective study, participants were roughly 18 to 100 years old, resided in about two dozen geographic areas of the United States, and were enrolled through a virtual design. In the prospective study, cohorts were assigned on the basis of participant-reported clinical history obtained from a screening survey and a study questionnaire. Exposed participants had been in contact, within 2 weeks of entering the study, with a person who had a PCR-confirmed or clinician-diagnosed case of COVID-19. In the prospective study, whole blood, serum and a nasopharyngeal or oropharyngeal swab were collected from each participant by mobile phlebotomists. Over a roughly two-month period, participants in the prospective study had the option of providing additional blood draws and questionnaires. Before DNA extraction, blood samples from the prospective study were shipped at room temperature or frozen. TCRbeta CDR3 regions were amplified from genomic DNA by means of the immunoSEQ Assay, a bias-controlled multiplex PCR. The paper's processing steps were these. The number of nucleated cells in each sample was estimated from the amplification of reference gene primers within the assay. To quantify the absolute abundance of each unique TCRbeta CDR3 rearrangement, sequence reads were collapsed and filtered. For each sample, productive Simpson clonality was calculated by taking the square root of Simpson's diversity index across productive rearrangements. TCRdb holds this immuneACCESS table with in-frame rearrangements only. Some clones are missing; in checked studies, unresolved V genes explain under half, and the rest has no known cause. V and J calls and clone size follow that table, whereas D and trimming were derived from the DNA. The table for this sample lists around 400,000 clones; about 88% of them were counted only once. Together, the top ten hold roughly 1.4% of the sample.

Details on this clone: Its antigen remains undetermined. No much larger clone exists at a distance of one base, and base qualities are not known.

The V end gives up 0 bases and the J end 3 bases, leaving 4 bases in the junction not matched to a gene. Spanning cysteine to phenylalanine, the CDR3 consists of 16 amino acids. Only the CDR3 portion is preserved as DNA: 48 bases, with reading frame beginning at the first base. As encoded in the germline V gene, CDR1 is MGHRA while CDR2 is YSYEKL. The V and J segments used are TRBV4-1 and TRBJ1-5; 8 of the junction bases match TRBD1. Sequenced: PBMCs or T cells enriched from blood (not recorded which). This sequence was found in a woman under 30 who had been exposed to COVID-19. The CDR3: CASSQDDRGANQPQHF. The nucleotide sequence is TGCGCCAGCAGCCAAGATGACAGGGGTGCCAATCAGCCCCAGCATTTT.